The T cell receptor (beta chain) under discussion was sequenced for a study of blood T cell repertoires in COVID-19. At the level of the study: Samples came from the United States, Italy and Spain, spanning acute and convalescent COVID-19. Sample material is recorded as cDNA or gDNA derived from T cells, B-cell-depleted T cells, or PBMCs.

This clone was detected a few times. Per the study methods: The authors estimated nucleated cell counts from reference gene primer amplification. The data were produced by immunoSEQ multiplex PCR, yet TCRdb's version contains in-frame clones alone and is incomplete. V and J calls plus clone size are reproduced from that table; the DNA served to infer D and trimming. The top ten clones hold about 7.1% of a sample with fewer than 35,000 clones, 75% to 85% of them seen once. The CDR3 extends over 14 amino acids. V lost 6 bases, J lost 5 bases, and 11 bases lay in between. Germline CDR1 and CDR2: LNHDA and SQIVND (reference sequence).

This clonotype was sampled from a man aged 60 to 69 with active COVID-19. Sequencing was performed on peripheral blood. The V call is TRBV19, the J call TRBJ1-6; tentative D call: TRBD1 (5 bases). CDR3 coding DNA: TGTGCCAGTAGCTCCGGGGGACATAATTCACCCCTCCACTTT. Its protein product is CASSSGGHNSPLHF.